This T cell receptor beta chain was obtained from a study of PD-L1 blockade in urothelial cancer (dated by TCRdb to the late 2010s). In the study overall: Therapy was started in 2014 for all patients, and atezolizumab 1,200 mg was administered intravenously every 3 weeks. An ECOG performance status of 0 or 1 was recorded for the patients, and 0 to 3 prior chemotherapy regimens had been received by the patients. Durable clinical benefit was achieved by nine patients and was not achieved by 20 patients. TCR sequencing covered pretreatment tumor samples and matched, serially collected peripheral blood taken before and after atezolizumab treatment. Blood samples were analyzed at two time points: 3 weeks after treatment start (second dose) and 6 weeks after treatment start. In the same patients who had TCR sequencing, pretreatment tumors also underwent whole exome sequencing and RNA sequencing. Twenty-nine patients had pretreatment blood TCR-seq, some 25 had at least one posttreatment blood collection, and some 25 had tumor TCR-seq. Durable clinical benefit meant progression-free survival longer than 6 months, and TCR features were also tested against progression-free and overall survival. Blood samples gave median yields of around 140,000 T cells and approximately 80,000 unique TCRs, along with a median clonality of approximately 0.084. An exploratory multi-omic analysis was conducted of the somatic, immune and clinical correlates of response to PD-L1 blockade with atezolizumab in urothelial cancer. About 90% of the 29 patients were males with bladder-origin urothelial cancer, and about 65% of the roughly 30 reported a prior smoking history.

The paper's findings and limits, for the study overall: Because the sample size was small (n of about 30) and many exploratory analyses were performed, the results are intended to be hypothesis-generating. Greater expansion of tumor-associated TCR clones in peripheral blood 3 weeks after the start of treatment was observed in patients with durable benefit (n ≈ 22, p = 0.022). A pretreatment peripheral blood TCR clonality below the median was linked to improved progression-free and overall survival.

Synthetic TCR analog templates were spiked into each PCR to estimate absolute template abundance from read counts. Using the immunoSEQ assay, TCRbeta CDR3 regions were amplified from genomic DNA with bias-controlled V and J gene primers. Sequencing of rearranged TCRbeta segments was done at approximately 20X coverage. The original methods were these. Sequencing errors were corrected by clustering and CDR3s were annotated against IMGT to assign V, D and J genes. Downstream analyses used only productive TCRbeta rearrangements, leaving out any out-of-frame or stop-codon sequences. Clonality was computed as one minus Shannon entropy normalized by the log of the number of unique productive sequences. Clones differing between time points or between blood and tumor were identified using Fisher's exact test with Benjamini-Hochberg correction, with an adjusted p below 0.01 applied as the threshold. The table was pulled from immuneACCESS by TCRdb, which kept in-frame rearrangements only. Such tables lose some clones; where checked, under half of the loss comes from unresolved V genes, and the rest has no known cause. V and J calls and clone size are as listed in that table; D and trimming were resolved from the DNA. A total of 30,000 to 50,000 clones appear in this sample, roughly 90% of them only once. The ten biggest clones cover about 11% of the sample.

The time point label, read with the paper, signifies: pretreatment peripheral blood. A cohort of approximately 31 patients with locally advanced or metastatic urothelial carcinoma, treated at Memorial Sloan Kettering on a trial protocol, was included. Peripheral blood mononuclear cells were collected pretreatment and during treatment, at between 1 and 8 total time points per patient. The Qiagen DNeasy Blood extraction kit was used to purify genomic DNA from total PBMCs and from tumor samples. PBMCs were collected pretreatment and during treatment, and were isolated and stored as previously described. Worth noting for this clone: The clone's antigen remains unknown. The sample holds no much larger clone one base away, and base qualities are not on file.

According to the germline V gene, CDR1 reads SGHTA and CDR2 reads FQGNSA. Trimming takes 4 bases off V and 2 bases off J; junction bases not matched to a gene: 2. The CDR3 contains 14 residues, cysteine and phenylalanine counted. Just CDR3 DNA is preserved here, 42 bases in frame from base 1. The material was PBMCs, obtained around atezolizumab (anti-PD-L1) treatment. This TCR derives from a woman aged 55 to 70 with urothelial cancer. Recombination connected TRBV7-2 to TRBJ2-5; 9 bases in the middle match TRBD1. This receptor has the CDR3 CASSWTGAQETQYF. At the DNA level, the sequence is TGTGCCAGCAGCTGGACAGGGGCACAAGAGACCCAGTACTTC. The CDR3, completed at both ends by the reference TRBV7-2 and TRBJ2-5 genes, gives the full variable domain GAGVSQSPSNKVTEKGKDVELRCDPISGHTALYWYRQSLGQGLEFLIYFQGNSAPDKSGLPSDRFSAERTGGSVSTLTIQRTQQEDSAVYLCASSWTGAQETQYFGPGTRLLVL.